This TCR beta chain was found in a study of blood T cell repertoires in COVID-19. Authors' analysis steps: Estimation of nucleated cell counts relied on the amplification of reference gene primers. This table comes from immunoSEQ multiplex PCR, and its TCRdb copy is limited to in-frame clones, with some not included. V and J calls plus clone size are reproduced from that table; the DNA served to infer D and trimming. The table has about 44,000 clones, 85% to 95% seen once; the top ten hold 0.3% to 0.4%. V lost 5 bases to trimming and J lost 2 bases; unmatched junction nucleotides: 10. This CDR3 has 17 amino acids. Germline V lookup: CDR1 SGHVS, CDR2 FNYEAQ. Patients at the Seattle site were enrolled during active infection and followed longitudinally.

Sequencing was carried out using peripheral blood. The receptor's source is a man in his fifties with COVID-19, enrolled during active disease. This rearrangement joins TRBV7-6 to TRBJ2-1; 9 bases line up with TRBD2. CDR3 residues: CASSPEAGGPPYNEQFF. In DNA form, the CDR3 reads TGTGCCAGCAGCCCAGAGGCGGGAGGGCCCCCCTACAATGAGCAGTTCTTC.